This passage covers 4 T cell receptor beta chains from one sample sequenced in a study of control samples from healthy donors and cancer patients. Profiled with immunoSEQ multiplex PCR; TCRdb holds only in-frame clones, not every one. The sample has 60,000 to 100,000 clones, roughly 90% seen once. The sequenced sample consisted of blood. All receptors come from a man aged 45-65 years in good health.

This chain connects TRBV16 to TRBJ1-4, with D possibly TRBD1 on 5 matching bases. Trimming removed 8 bases from V and 0 bases from J, with 10 bases in between. This CDR3 comprises 14 residues. Germline CDR1 KGHSY, CDR2 FQNENV. Here the CDR3 reads CASARAATNEKLFF. CDR3 DNA sequence: TGTGCCAGCGCCAGGGCCGCAACTAATGAAAAACTGTTTTTT. The complete variable domain, with remaining parts taken from reference TRBV16 and TRBJ1-4, reads GEEVAQTPKHLVRGEGQKAKLYCAPIKGHSYVFWYQQVLKNEFKFLISFQNENVFDETGMPKERFSAKCLPNSPCSLEIQATKLEDSAVYFCASARAATNEKLFFGSGTQLSVL.

This chain links TRBV2 with TRBJ2-3; the match to TRBD2 covers 13 bases. Germline CDR1 SNHLY, CDR2 FYNNEI. This CDR3 contains 16 residues. The trim removed 6 bases at V and 2 bases at J, leaving 5 bases unmatched. CDR3 DNA sequence: TGTGCCAGCAGGGGGACTAGCGGGGCCTACACAGATACGCAGTATTTT. This translates into CASRGTSGAYTDTQYF.

The chain combines TRBV11-2 with TRBJ1-6, with no clear D. Germline V lookup: CDR1 SGHAT, CDR2 FQNNGV. The CDR3 sequence is 17 residues long. Trimming stripped 1 base from V and 0 bases from J, with 10 bases between. Written as DNA, the CDR3 is TGTGCCAGCAGCTTAGTGGGTACGGACTCCTATAATTCACCCCTCCACTTT. It yields the protein CASSLVGTDSYNSPLHF.

CDR3 coding DNA: TGTGCCAGCAGTATAGAGGGTGGAATTCTCGATACGCAGTATTTT. It specifies CASSIEGGILDTQYF. The chain recombines TRBV7-9 with TRBJ2-3; weak D call: TRBD2 (5 bases). There are 15 residues in the CDR3. In germline, CDR1 is SEHNR, CDR2 FQNEAQ (reference sequence). Trimming took 6 bases from V and 6 from J, leaving 19 bases between them.